These 10 T cell receptor beta chains came from one sample sequenced in a study of cytomegalovirus exposure and HLA in healthy donors (dated by TCRdb to the late 2010s). Library preparation was by the immunoSEQ multiplex PCR assay. The multiplex PCR relied on a mix of 60 forward primers for TCR Vbeta segments and 13 reverse primers for TCR Jbeta segments. TCRdb carries this immuneACCESS record with in-frame sequences only. Its versions omit some clonotypes, under half of them owing to an unresolved V gene in the studies checked, with the rest unexplained. The sample table shows approximately 260,000 clones, and about four fifths are seen once. Clones ranked in the top ten supply about 2% of the sample. Sequenced input: PBMCs. The source of these receptors is a woman aged 40 to 49 in good health and CMV-seropositive.

This clone was observed once. This chain uses TRBV27 with TRBJ1-4; 7 nucleotides align to TRBD1. The germline V gene encodes CDR1 MNHEY and CDR2 SMNVEV (reference sequence). The CDR3 is 14 residues long. With V trimmed by 6 bases and J by 7 bases, 8 bases remained unmatched. CDR3: CASRRQGMGEKLFF. CDR3 DNA sequence: TGTGCCAGCAGGAGACAGGGCATGGGTGAAAAACTGTTTTTT.

The genes are TRBV9 and TRBJ1-1, with 9 bases that match TRBD1. The germline CDR1 and CDR2 sequences are SGDLS and YYNGEE. CDR3 length equals 15 residues. Germline trimming cut 3 bases from V and 5 bases from J; bases unmatched to any gene: 8. DNA of the CDR3: TGTGCCAGCAGCGAAGGGGGACAGGGAGGAACTGAAGCTTTCTTT. Encoded protein: CASSEGGQGGTEAFF.

The chain combines TRBV5-1 with TRBJ2-5; D unclear. This CDR3 is built from 14 residues. V lost 0 bases and J lost 1, with 7 bases in between. Germline CDR1 SGHRS, CDR2 YFSETQ. This chain's CDR3 is CASSLVSSQETQYF. CDR3 sequence (DNA): TGCGCCAGCAGCTTGGTCTCCTCCCAAGAGACCCAGTACTTC.

The rearrangement links TRBV7-2 to TRBJ2-7; a weak D match, TRBD2 (6 bases). This CDR3 is built from 16 residues. Germline lookup yields CDR1 SGHTA and CDR2 FQGNSA. The V and J ends lost 1 base and 3 bases respectively, with 16 bases between them. The CDR3 DNA is TGTGCCAGCAGCTTAGGGGTAACAGGAGGGTTCTACGAGCAGTACTTC. Translated, it gives CASSLGVTGGFYEQYF.

The chain carries TRBV5-1 and TRBJ2-2; TRBD2 agrees at 7 bases. With V trimmed by 4 bases and J by 0 bases, 9 bases remained unmatched. The CDR3 has 17 residues. CDR1 SGHRS and CDR2 YFSETQ come from the germline V gene. The DNA for the CDR3 is TGCGCCAGCAGCCCGGACTATAGCGGGTCGAACACCGGGGAGCTGTTTTTT. It codes for CASSPDYSGSNTGELFF.

The genes are TRBV7-9 and TRBJ2-7; D may be TRBD1 (6 bases). The CDR3 totals 15 residues. Germline CDR1 and CDR2: SEHNR and FQNEAQ (reference sequence). Trimming took off 7 bases at V and 0 bases at J, with 16 bases between the two ends. CDR3 loop: CASTSGTTGSYEQYF. CDR3 nucleotides: TGTGCCAGCACCTCCGGAACGACAGGCTCCTACGAGCAGTACTTC.

This sequence joins TRBV30 and TRBJ2-3; 9 nucleotides agree with TRBD2. The trim removed 2 bases at V and 2 bases at J, leaving 14 bases unmatched. The germline V gene has CDR1 GTSNPN and CDR2 SVGIG (reference sequence). This CDR3 has 18 residues. This CDR3 reads CAWSPRTPGLANTDTQYF. Here the CDR3 DNA reads TGTGCCTGGAGTCCGAGAACTCCGGGACTAGCTAACACAGATACGCAGTATTTT.

The chain joins TRBV28 to TRBJ2-1; D uncertain. Germline-derived CDR1 and CDR2 are MDHEN and SYDVKM. V lost 3 bases and J lost 7, with 10 bases in between. This CDR3 region has 13 residues. The CDR3 region has the DNA TGTGCCAGCAGTTTCGACTGGCGTAATGAGCAGTTCTTC. Protein product: CASSFDWRNEQFF.

This clone was observed a single time. This chain uses TRBV6-5 with TRBJ2-7; unclear D gene. Germline V lookup: CDR1 MNHEY, CDR2 SVGAGI. The CDR3 runs 15 residues. V lost 0 bases, J lost 4 bases, and 13 bases lay in between. The CDR3 loop reads CASSYSKHRRYEQYF. In DNA form, the CDR3 reads TGTGCCAGCAGTTACTCGAAGCACAGACGGTACGAGCAGTACTTC.

Only one count was recorded for this clone. The V gene is TRBV10-3, the J gene TRBJ2-6; 10 bases are shared with TRBD2. This CDR3 has 21 residues. CDR1 is ENHRY, CDR2 SYGVKD, per germline. The junction had 18 bases not matched to a gene; V was cut back by 4 bases and J by 3 bases. The CDR3 DNA reads as TGTGCCATCAGTGCCGGGGAAAGGGCTAGCGGGAGAGCAGATGGGGCCAACGTCCTGACTTTC. Translation gives CAISAGERASGRADGANVLTF.